The T cell receptor (beta chain) under discussion was sequenced for a study of shared clonotypes between healthy human individuals. Germline V gene sequence: CDR1 LNHNV, CDR2 YYDKDF (reference sequence). The CDR3 sequence is 15 residues long. J was trimmed by 5 bases and V by 5 bases; bases with no gene match: 10. Produced via immunoSEQ multiplex PCR; TCRdb's table is partial and in-frame only. The sample records hundreds of thousands of clones, around 67% being singletons. The sequenced sample consisted of memory CD4+ T cells sorted from blood. Stated subset: CD45RA-negative fraction. The rearrangement uses TRBV15 and TRBJ2-5, with 8 bases aligning to TRBD1. This receptor was identified in a woman under 40 in good health. The CDR3 bases are TGTGCCACCAGCTATGCCAGGGGGCAGGGGGAGACCCAGTACTTC. This gives the protein CATSYARGQGETQYF.